A single sample gave rise to the 21 T cell receptor beta chains below, sequenced in a study of T cell responses to AZD1222 COVID-19 vaccine. TCRdb's table, derived via immunoSEQ multiplex PCR, lists solely in-frame clones and lacks some. The table shows about 150,000 clones, with about 86% occurring only once. The sequences come from peripheral blood, collected 28 days after the second AZD1222 dose. Receptors originate from an adult who received the AZD1222 COVID-19 vaccine.

In this sample, this clone turned up a few times. The J gene is TRBJ2-2, the V gene TRBV5-4, with D possibly being TRBD2 (6 bases). This CDR3 has 13 amino acids. Trimming took off 2 bases at V and 8 bases at J, with 10 bases between the two ends. Germline values: CDR1 SGHNT, CDR2 YYREEE (reference sequence). The CDR3 reads CASSLGGAGELFF. The CDR3 nucleotides read TGTGCCAGCAGCTTAGGAGGGGCGGGGGAGCTGTTTTTT.

In DNA form, the CDR3 reads TGTGCCAGTATAAGCGGGAAGGTCACCGGGGAGCTGTTTTTT. Protein product: CASISGKVTGELFF. The V gene is TRBV19, the J gene TRBJ2-2; the match to TRBD2 covers 7 bases. The CDR3 covers 14 residues. V dropped 7 bases and J dropped 4; count of bases not matched to a gene: 6. Per the germline V gene, CDR1 is LNHDA and CDR2 is SQIVND (reference sequence).

The sample holds one count of this clone. This rearrangement joins TRBV15 to TRBJ1-5; the D is unclear. Per germline, CDR1 LNHNV and CDR2 YYDKDF (reference sequence). Trimming took off 5 bases at V and 7 bases at J, with 15 bases between the two ends. The CDR3 totals 14 residues. Here the CDR3 reads CATSLGVPGQPQHF. DNA for the CDR3: TGTGCCACCAGCCTAGGCGTCCCAGGACAGCCCCAGCATTTT.

This clone occurred a few times. The chain carries TRBV18 and TRBJ2-1; TRBD1 matches at 8 bases. The CDR3 runs 17 residues. Germline V gene data show CDR1 as KGHSH and CDR2 as LQKENI. Germline trimming cut 1 base from V and 6 bases from J; bases unmatched to any gene: 11. This CDR3 is CASSPLTGGSPSNEQFF. The CDR3 DNA follows: TGTGCCAGCTCACCACTCACAGGGGGGTCCCCAAGCAATGAGCAGTTCTTC.

The chain carries TRBV3-1 (or the pseudogene TRBV3-2) and TRBJ2-7, with D perhaps matching TRBD1 (5 bases). Germline CDR1 reads LGHDT; CDR2 reads YNNKEL (reference sequence). This CDR3 comprises 12 residues. Trimming removed 4 bases at V and 1 base at J, with 5 bases between. CDR3 sequence: CASSRQSYEQYF. CDR3 coding DNA: TGTGCCAGCAGCCGACAGTCCTACGAGCAGTACTTC.

The chain joins TRBV11-2 to TRBJ1-2, with 9 bases fitting TRBD1. The CDR3 has 16 residues. Germline V gene data show CDR1 as SGHAT and CDR2 as FQNNGV. Trimming cost V 5 bases and J 4 bases; bases outside gene matches: 11. The CDR3 DNA reads as TGTGCCAGCAGCCTTGACGCGGGGACAGGGCCCTATGGCTACACCTTC. Its translation: CASSLDAGTGPYGYTF.

The V call is TRBV10-1, the J call TRBJ1-5; D not certain. Germline values: CDR1 WNHNN, CDR2 SYGVQD (reference sequence). Trimming shortened V by 2 bases and J by 3 bases, and 8 bases separated the two germline ends. CDR3 size: 14 residues. CDR3 region: CASSEARFNQPQHF. The DNA of the CDR3 is TGCGCCAGCAGTGAGGCACGATTCAATCAGCCCCAGCATTTT.

This sequence joins TRBV18 and TRBJ1-2, with 7 bases fitting TRBD1. The CDR3 is 13 amino acids. Germline V CDR1 and CDR2: KGHSH, LQKENI. Trimming cost V 4 bases and J 1 base; bases outside gene matches: 0. The CDR3 bases are TGTGCCAGCTCACGGGACAGTAACTATGGCTACACCTTC. Translating gives CASSRDSNYGYTF. Full variable domain (rest looked up from reference TRBV18 and TRBJ1-2): NAGVMQNPRHLVRRRGQEARLRCSPMKGHSHVYWYRQLPEEGLKFMVYLQKENIIDESGMPKERFSAEFPKEGPSILRIQQVVRGDSAAYFCASSRDSNYGYTFGSGTRLTVV.

This clone has only a few counts. The rearrangement joins TRBV27 to TRBJ1-1, with TRBD1 matching over 7 bases. V was clipped by 5 bases and J by 6 bases; unmatched bases: 6. Germline V gene data show CDR1 as MNHEY and CDR2 as SMNVEV (reference sequence). The CDR3 runs 13 residues. This CDR3 is CASSRQGLSEAFF. The CDR3 coding sequence is TGTGCCAGCAGTCGACAGGGATTATCTGAAGCTTTCTTT.

Note on this clone: Other DNA variants within this sample encode the same CDR3. The genes are TRBV11-3 and TRBJ2-7; 8 nucleotides align to TRBD2. From germline, CDR1 is SGHNT and CDR2 YENEEA. The CDR3 totals 13 residues. J was trimmed by 10 bases and V by 5 bases; bases with no gene match: 10. CDR3 loop: CASSPGGGSEQYF. As DNA, the CDR3 is TGTGCCAGCAGCCCCGGGGGGGGGTCAGAACAGTACTTC.

This chain links TRBV6-6 with TRBJ1-2, with D possibly being TRBD1 (6 bases). The V gene's germline CDR1 is MNHNY and CDR2 SVGAGI (reference sequence). V was shortened by 7 bases and J by 4 bases, with 10 bases between the two germline ends. The CDR3 loop spans 12 amino acids. The CDR3 reads CASMTGLYGYTF. Here the CDR3 DNA reads TGTGCCAGCATGACAGGCCTCTATGGCTACACCTTC.

V is TRBV27 and J is TRBJ2-3, with no clear D. CDR3 length: 14 residues. Per the germline V gene, CDR1 is MNHEY and CDR2 is SMNVEV (reference sequence). V lost 4 bases to trimming and J lost 0 bases, with 8 bases between them. CDR3 bases: TGTGCCAGCAGTTCCCTTATAAGCACAGATACGCAGTATTTT. Amino acids: CASSSLISTDTQYF.

The rearrangement uses TRBV6-5 and TRBJ2-7; no clear D. Germline CDR1 MNHEY, CDR2 SVGAGI. CDR3 length equals 13 residues. V gave up 6 bases and J gave up 2 bases, with 11 bases separating them. The DNA for the CDR3 is TGTGCCAGCAGGGAGCTTTTAACCTACGAGCAGTACTTC. Protein sequence: CASRELLTYEQYF.

In its sample, this clone was seen a few times. This rearrangement joins TRBV7-9 to TRBJ2-3, with TRBD2 identical over 9 bases. The CDR3 sequence is 15 residues long. J lost 0 bases, V lost 5 bases, and 3 bases had no gene match. Germline values: CDR1 SEHNR, CDR2 FQNEAQ (reference sequence). CDR3 sequence: CASSASGISTDTQYF. The CDR3 DNA is TGTGCCAGCAGCGCTAGCGGGATTAGCACAGATACGCAGTATTTT.

The chain uses TRBV10-3 and TRBJ1-6; D uncertain. With 4 bases removed from V and 5 bases from J, the gap between germline ends came to 6 bases. Germline lookup yields CDR1 ENHRY and CDR2 SYGVKD. The length of the CDR3 is 13 residues. CDR3 sequence (DNA): TGTGCCATCAGTGCCCCGAATAATTCACCCCTCCACTTT. Residues: CAISAPNNSPLHF.

This clone occurred once. The chain is built from TRBV5-3 and TRBJ2-5; perhaps D is TRBD1 or TRBD2 (6 bases each). Near its end, the DNA agrees better with TRBJ2-7, so the J call may be wrong. TRBV5-3 is identified as an open reading frame with a role that is uncertain. There are 14 residues in the CDR3. As DNA, the CDR3 is TGTGCCAGAAGTTTTAATGGCGGGACATACGAGCAGTACTTC. Translating gives CARSFNGGTYEQYF.

This clone was seen only once. The chain carries TRBV27 and TRBJ1-1, with D unresolved. V was cut by 2 bases and J by 0 bases, with 13 bases left in between. The germline CDR1 and CDR2 sequences are MNHEY and SMNVEV (reference sequence). The CDR3 totals 16 residues. This chain's CDR3 is CASSLKMFQLNTEAFF. CDR3 DNA: TGTGCCAGCAGTTTAAAGATGTTTCAGCTGAACACTGAAGCTTTCTTT.

This clone was seen only once. This chain links TRBV6-1 with TRBJ1-2; perhaps TRBD1 as D (6 bases). V lost 2 bases and J 2 bases, leaving 12 bases between the germline ends. The CDR3 covers 15 residues. In germline, CDR1 is MNHNS, CDR2 SASEGT. CDR3 amino acids: CASSETRTANYGYTF. Written as DNA, the CDR3 is TGTGCCAGCAGTGAAACCCGGACAGCAAACTATGGCTACACCTTC.

CDR3 in amino acids: CASSTDGDQPQHF. The CDR3 DNA follows: TGTGCCAGTAGTACGGACGGGGATCAGCCCCAGCATTTT. The genes are TRBV19 and TRBJ1-5; no clear D. Germline CDR1 and CDR2: LNHDA and SQIVND (reference sequence). The CDR3 is 13 amino acids. V gave up 4 bases and J gave up 5 bases, with 9 bases separating them.

J is TRBJ1-3 and V is TRBV5-4, with 9 nucleotides matching TRBD1. Trimming took 3 bases from V and 4 from J; bases not matched to a gene: 8. This CDR3 has 16 amino acids. Germline V lookup: CDR1 SGHNT, CDR2 YYREEE (reference sequence). CDR3 sequence reads: CASSSGDRDVGNTIYF. CDR3 in DNA: TGTGCCAGCAGCTCGGGGGACAGGGACGTCGGAAACACCATATATTTT. Variable domain in full (rest from reference TRBV5-4 and TRBJ1-3): ETGVTQSPTHLIKTRGQQVTLRCSSQSGHNTVSWYQQALGQGPQFIFQYYREEENGRGNFPPRFSGLQFPNYSSELNVNALELDDSALYLCASSSGDRDVGNTIYFGEGSWLTVV.

The gene calls are TRBV6-6 and TRBJ1-1, with 8 bases identical to TRBD1. Germline values: CDR1 MNHNY, CDR2 SVGAGI (reference sequence). The ends lost 6 bases at V and 5 bases at J; junction bases unmatched: 14. The length of the CDR3 is 16 residues. DNA for the CDR3: TGTGCCAGCAGGACCCCGGGACAGGTTTTTGGAACTGAAGCTTTCTTT. This encodes CASRTPGQVFGTEAFF.